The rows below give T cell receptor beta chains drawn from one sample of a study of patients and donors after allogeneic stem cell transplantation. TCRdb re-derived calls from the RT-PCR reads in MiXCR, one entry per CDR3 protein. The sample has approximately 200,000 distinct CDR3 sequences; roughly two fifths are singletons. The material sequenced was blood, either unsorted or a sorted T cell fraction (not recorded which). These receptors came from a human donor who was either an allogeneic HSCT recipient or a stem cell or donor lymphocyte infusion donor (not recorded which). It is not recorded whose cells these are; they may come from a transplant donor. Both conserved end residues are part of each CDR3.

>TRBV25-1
CASSELEVSAGELFF
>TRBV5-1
CASSLGSSGVYTGELFF
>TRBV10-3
CAISEIDRPYYGYTF
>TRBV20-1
CSASEDEPGHYGYTF
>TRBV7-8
CASSPLTQGLAGANEQFF
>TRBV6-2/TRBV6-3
CASTRTTYEQYF
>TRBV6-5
CASSYSKDRGRGGYTF
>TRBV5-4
CASSSGLAGGQDTQYF
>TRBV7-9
CASSKGEFTYEQYF
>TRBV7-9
CASSPPGQANYGYTF
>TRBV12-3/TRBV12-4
CASTLGGAGYTF
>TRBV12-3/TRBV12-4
CASSLAGRVYGYTF
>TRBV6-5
CASSPVTVVGTEAFF
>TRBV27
CASGGTLPPEKLFF
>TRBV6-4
CASSDTANTEAFF
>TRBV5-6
CASSFRGDQETQYF
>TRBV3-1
CASSQRPPPWETQYF
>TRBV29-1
CSVDRGSGNTEAFF
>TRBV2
CASRDPSGRDTQYF
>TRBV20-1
CSAGGRLETEAFF